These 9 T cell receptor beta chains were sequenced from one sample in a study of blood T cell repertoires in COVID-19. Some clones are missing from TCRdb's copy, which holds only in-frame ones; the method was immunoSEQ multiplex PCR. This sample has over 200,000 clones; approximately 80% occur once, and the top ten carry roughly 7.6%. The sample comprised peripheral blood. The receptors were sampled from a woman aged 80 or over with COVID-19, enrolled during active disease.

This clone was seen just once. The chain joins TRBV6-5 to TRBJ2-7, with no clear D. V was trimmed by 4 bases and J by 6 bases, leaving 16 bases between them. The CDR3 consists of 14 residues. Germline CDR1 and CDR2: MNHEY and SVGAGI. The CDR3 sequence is CASSLEPRGGEQYF. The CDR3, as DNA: TGTGCCAGCAGTTTGGAGCCGCGCGGCGGCGAGCAGTACTTC.

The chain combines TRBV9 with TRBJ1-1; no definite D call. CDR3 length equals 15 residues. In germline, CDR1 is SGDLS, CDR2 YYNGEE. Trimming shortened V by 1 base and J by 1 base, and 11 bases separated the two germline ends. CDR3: CASSVREASNTEAFF. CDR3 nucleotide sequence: TGTGCCAGCAGCGTACGTGAAGCCTCGAACACTGAAGCTTTCTTT.

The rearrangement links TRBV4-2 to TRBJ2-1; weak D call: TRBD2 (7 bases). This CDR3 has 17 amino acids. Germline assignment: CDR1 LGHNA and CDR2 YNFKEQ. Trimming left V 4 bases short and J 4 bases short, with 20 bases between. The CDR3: CASSPDAGAGGYNEQFF. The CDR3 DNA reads TGTGCCAGCAGCCCAGACGCGGGGGCCGGGGGGTACAATGAGCAGTTCTTC.

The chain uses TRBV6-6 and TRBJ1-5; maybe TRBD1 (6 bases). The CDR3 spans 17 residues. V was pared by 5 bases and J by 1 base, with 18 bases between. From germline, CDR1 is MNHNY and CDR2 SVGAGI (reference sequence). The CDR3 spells CASSHPPGHQSNQPQHF. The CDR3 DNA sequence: TGTGCCAGCAGTCACCCCCCGGGACACCAAAGCAATCAGCCCCAGCATTTT.

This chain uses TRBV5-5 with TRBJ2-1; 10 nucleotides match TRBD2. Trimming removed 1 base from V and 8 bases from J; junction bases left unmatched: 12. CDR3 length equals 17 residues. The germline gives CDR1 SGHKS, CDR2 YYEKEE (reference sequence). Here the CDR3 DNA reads TGTGCCAGCAGCTTGCCCCAACAAGCGGGAGGGCCCGATGAGCAGTTCTTC. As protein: CASSLPQQAGGPDEQFF. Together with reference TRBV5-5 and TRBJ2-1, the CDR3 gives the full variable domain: DAGVTQSPTHLIKTRGQQVTLRCSPISGHKSVSWYQQVLGQGPQFIFQYYEKEERGRGNFPDRFSARQFPNYSSELNVNALLLGDSALYLCASSLPQQAGGPDEQFFGPGTRLTVL.

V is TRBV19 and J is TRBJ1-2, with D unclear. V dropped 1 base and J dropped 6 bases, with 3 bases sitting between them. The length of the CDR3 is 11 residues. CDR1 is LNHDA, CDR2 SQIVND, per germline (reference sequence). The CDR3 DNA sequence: TGTGCCAGTAGTATAGCCGATGGCTACACCTTC. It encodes CASSIADGYTF.

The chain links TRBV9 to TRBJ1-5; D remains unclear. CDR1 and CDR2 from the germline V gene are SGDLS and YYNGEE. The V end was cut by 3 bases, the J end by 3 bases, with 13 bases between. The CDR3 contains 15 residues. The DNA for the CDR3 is TGTGCCAGCAGCGCCGGCGGGCAGACCAATCAGCCCCAGCATTTT. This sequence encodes CASSAGGQTNQPQHF.

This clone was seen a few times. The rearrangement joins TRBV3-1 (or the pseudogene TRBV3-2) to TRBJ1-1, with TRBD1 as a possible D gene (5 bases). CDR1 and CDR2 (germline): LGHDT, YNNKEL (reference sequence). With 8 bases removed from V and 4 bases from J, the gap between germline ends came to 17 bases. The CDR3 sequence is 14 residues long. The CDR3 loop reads CASDGRGGGTEAFF. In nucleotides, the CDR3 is TGTGCCAGCGACGGGCGGGGGGGTGGCACTGAAGCTTTCTTT.

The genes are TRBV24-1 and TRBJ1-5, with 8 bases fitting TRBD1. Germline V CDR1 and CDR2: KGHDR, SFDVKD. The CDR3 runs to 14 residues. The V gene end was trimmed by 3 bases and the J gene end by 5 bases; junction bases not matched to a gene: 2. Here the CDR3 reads CATSDGQGYQPQHF. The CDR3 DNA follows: TGTGCCACCAGTGATGGACAGGGTTATCAGCCCCAGCATTTT.